These 23 T cell receptor beta chains came from one sample sequenced in a study of CD8+CD57+ T cells in acquired aplastic anemia. Genomic DNA templated the TCR beta VDJ and CDR3 profiling. TCRdb reprocessed the reads via MiXCR and lists one record per CDR3 protein. The sample shows around 180,000 distinct CDR3 sequences, 64% of them seen only once. The sequenced sample was sorted CD4+, CD8+, or CD8+CD57+ T cells (not recorded which) from PBMCs. The receptor set was obtained from a human donor with severe aplastic anemia or a healthy control (not recorded which).

This clonotype was counted only a few times. The rearrangement links TRBV7-2 to TRBJ1-6; D is unresolved. V dropped 2 bases and J dropped 10 bases, with 9 bases sitting between them. CDR1 and CDR2 (germline): SGHTA, FQGNSA. This CDR3 is built from 13 residues. This CDR3 reads CASSLPTSSPLHF. The CDR3 nucleotides read TGTGCCAGCAGCTTACCGACAAGCTCACCCCTCCACTTT.

This clonotype was counted at least ten times. CDR3 coding DNA: TGTGCCAGCAGCTTAATTCAGGGCACCTACGAGCAGTACTTC. Amino acids: CASSLIQGTYEQYF. The V gene is TRBV7-2, the J gene TRBJ2-7, with a weak D call TRBD1 (5 bases). The CDR3 loop spans 14 amino acids. Germline-derived CDR1 and CDR2 are SGHTA and FQGNSA. V was clipped by 2 bases and J by 2 bases, with 10 bases between them.

The V and J genes are TRBV19 and TRBJ1-1; TRBD1 matches at 7 bases. The germline gives CDR1 LNHDA, CDR2 SQIVND (reference sequence). The J segment lost 0 bases and the V segment lost 3 bases, leaving 7 bases of the junction unmatched. The length of the CDR3 is 16 residues. The CDR3 here is CASSIMQGGMNTEAFF. The CDR3 nucleotides read TGTGCCAGTAGTATTATGCAGGGGGGCATGAACACTGAAGCTTTCTTT.

V is TRBV29-1 and J is TRBJ2-1, with D uncertain. V gave up 3 bases and J gave up 2 bases, with 5 bases separating them. Germline V lookup: CDR1 SQVTM, CDR2 ANQGSEA. CDR3 length: 12 residues. CDR3 in DNA: TGCAGCGTTGAGCCCACCTACAATGAGCAGTTCTTC. Translated, it gives CSVEPTYNEQFF.

This chain connects TRBV5-1 to TRBJ2-7, with D hard to call. From germline, CDR1 is SGHRS and CDR2 YFSETQ. This CDR3 contains 14 residues. With 1 base removed from V and 7 bases from J, the gap between germline ends came to 15 bases. The CDR3 DNA is TGCGCCAGCAGCTTGATGAGGACGGCGGTAGAGCAGTACTTC. Amino acid sequence: CASSLMRTAVEQYF.

This clonotype occurred many times. The CDR3 nucleotides are TGTGCCAGCAGCTTAGACAGGTCTAGCACAGATACGCAGTATTTT. Residues: CASSLDRSSTDTQYF. The chain combines TRBV7-9 with TRBJ2-3; perhaps TRBD1 as D (5 bases). Between the trimmed V and J ends, which lost 1 base and 0 bases, there was a span of 8 bases. Germline CDR1 reads SEHNR; CDR2 reads FQNEAQ (reference sequence). This CDR3 is 15 amino acids long.

The CDR3 DNA is TGTGCCAGCAGTATAAGGACTCAAGAGGTGTTTTTT. This codes for CASSIRTQEVFF. V and J are TRBV28 and TRBJ2-2; a weak D match, TRBD2 (5 bases). The CDR3 runs 12 residues. V was pared by 5 bases and J by 15 bases, with 16 bases between. Germline values: CDR1 MDHEN, CDR2 SYDVKM. Together with reference TRBV28 and TRBJ2-2, the CDR3 gives the full variable domain: DVKVTQSSRYLVKRTGEKVFLECVQDMDHENMFWYRQDPGLGLRLIYFSYDVKMKEKGDIPEGYSVSREKKERFSLILESASTNQTSMYLCASSIRTQEVFFGEGSRLTVL.

This clonotype was counted a single time. The chain couples TRBV20-1 to TRBJ1-5; no reliable D call. Germline values: CDR1 DFQATT, CDR2 SNEGSKA (reference sequence). Trimming pared 1 base from V and 1 base from J, leaving 11 bases between. The CDR3 consists of 15 residues. The CDR3 reads CSARARYGSNQPQHF. For the CDR3, the DNA is TGCAGTGCTAGAGCGCGGTACGGGAGCAATCAGCCCCAGCATTTT.

The chain couples TRBV20-1 to TRBJ1-6; no reliable D call. This CDR3 has 12 amino acids. Germline CDR1 is DFQATT and CDR2 is SNEGSKA (reference sequence). V lost 3 bases, J lost 5 bases, and 5 bases lay in between. Here the CDR3 reads CSASSDNSPLHF. In DNA, the CDR3 is TGCAGTGCTAGTTCCGATAATTCACCCCTCCACTTT.

This clonotype appeared many times. The chain combines TRBV19 with TRBJ2-1, with D hard to call. The CDR3 covers 15 residues. Germline V lookup: CDR1 LNHDA, CDR2 SQIVND (reference sequence). Deletions cut 1 base from V and 1 base from J, with 8 bases between. The CDR3 here is CASSIVTRSYNEQFF. CDR3 DNA: TGTGCCAGTAGTATAGTAACCCGGTCCTACAATGAGCAGTTCTTC.

The V and J genes are TRBV20-1 and TRBJ1-5; D is possibly TRBD1 (6 bases). CDR3 length: 14 amino acids. V lost 0 bases to trimming and J lost 0 bases, with 6 bases between them. Germline V gene data show CDR1 as DFQATT and CDR2 as SNEGSKA (reference sequence). For the CDR3, the DNA is TGCAGTGCTAGAGAGGACAGTAGCAATCAGCCCCAGCATTTT. It is translated as CSAREDSSNQPQHF.

This sequence joins TRBV29-1 and TRBJ2-7; D uncertain. Germline V gene data show CDR1 as SQVTM and CDR2 as ANQGSEA. The CDR3 runs to 11 residues. V was pared by 8 bases and J by 3 bases, with 11 bases between. In nucleotides, the CDR3 is TGCAGCTTTGGTCGTCTCTACGAGCAGTACTTC. The encoded protein is CSFGRLYEQYF.

This clonotype was observed at least ten times. The CDR3: CASSLRPDGDTEAFF. CDR3 in DNA: TGTGCCAGCAGCTTGCGGCCCGACGGGGACACTGAAGCTTTCTTT. V is TRBV5-4 and J is TRBJ1-1; D is undetermined. V gave up 1 base and J gave up 3 bases, with 13 bases separating them. Germline assignment: CDR1 SGHNT and CDR2 YYREEE (reference sequence). The CDR3 spans 15 residues.

This chain links TRBV7-3 with TRBJ1-1, with 8 bases that match TRBD1. J lost 2 bases, V lost 5 bases, and 7 bases had no gene match. Germline assignment: CDR1 SGHTA and CDR2 FQGTGA. The CDR3 contains 15 residues. DNA of the CDR3: TGTGCCAGCAGCCCCCGGACAGGGACAAACACTGAAGCTTTCTTT. This codes for CASSPRTGTNTEAFF.

The genes are TRBV20-1 and TRBJ2-3; D tentatively fits TRBD1 or TRBD2 (5 bases each). V was trimmed by 6 bases and J by 4 bases, leaving 8 bases between them. The CDR3 length is 11 residues. Germline CDR1 reads DFQATT; CDR2 reads SNEGSKA (reference sequence). CDR3 amino acids: CSALGPDTQYF. DNA for the CDR3: TGCAGTGCATTGGGACCAGATACGCAGTATTTT.

The chain is built from TRBV9 and TRBJ2-7; 9 bases fit TRBD2. The germline CDR1 and CDR2 sequences are SGDLS and YYNGEE. V trimming: 4 bases; J trimming: 5 bases; junction bases outside the gene matches: 7. CDR3 length: 14 amino acids. CDR3 bases: TGTGCCAGCAGCCTTCCGGGACTAGCCCACGAGCAGTACTTC. It encodes CASSLPGLAHEQYF.

In this sample, this clonotype turned up many times. The chain couples TRBV10-1 to TRBJ1-5; D not certain. CDR1 and CDR2 from the germline V gene are WNHNN and SYGVQD (reference sequence). The CDR3 has 14 amino acids. V lost 5 bases, J lost 5 bases, and 13 bases lay in between. The CDR3 DNA sequence: TGCGCCAGCAGTATAGCCCGGCCGGATCAGCCCCAGCATTTT. Its protein is CASSIARPDQPQHF.

The chain's CDR3 is CASSPGTSGMSEQYF. In nucleotides, the CDR3 is TGTGCCAGCAGCCCAGGGACTAGCGGCATGAGCGAGCAGTACTTC. The rearrangement joins TRBV7-3 to TRBJ2-7; 11 bases are a match to TRBD2. In germline, CDR1 is SGHTA, CDR2 FQGTGA. This CDR3 spans 15 amino acids. The V and J ends lost 5 bases and 6 bases, in that order; junction bases with no gene match: 9.

The chain recombines TRBV20-1 with TRBJ1-1; no clear D. Germline loops: CDR1 DFQATT, CDR2 SNEGSKA (reference sequence). With 3 bases removed from V and 4 bases from J, the gap between germline ends came to 12 bases. This CDR3 comprises 13 residues. CDR3 nucleotide sequence: TGCAGTGCTAGGGCCGCGTTTGGCACTGAAGCTTTCTTT. This sequence encodes CSARAAFGTEAFF.

The chain is built from TRBV7-2 and TRBJ2-5; possibly TRBD1 for D (5 bases). V lost 4 bases to trimming and J lost 10 bases, with 19 bases between them. Germline CDR1 is SGHTA and CDR2 is FQGNSA. This CDR3 is 14 amino acids long. The chain's CDR3 is CASSSRTPLGNQYF. DNA of the CDR3: TGTGCCAGCAGCTCTAGGACACCTCTGGGGAACCAGTACTTC.

V and J are TRBV14 and TRBJ2-7; D might be TRBD2 (6 bases). The CDR3 consists of 17 residues. The germline gives CDR1 SGHDN, CDR2 FVKESK. Trimming removed 9 bases at V and 4 bases at J, with 28 bases between. In DNA, the CDR3 is TGTGCCAGTACGGCGTGGACTATATCCCCGTCAGATTACGAGCAGTACTTC. It specifies CASTAWTISPSDYEQYF.

A single count supports this clonotype. The chain recombines TRBV25-1 with TRBJ1-4; D may be TRBD1 (5 bases). The V and J ends lost 3 bases and 6 bases respectively, with 26 bases between them. The V gene's germline CDR1 is MGHDK and CDR2 SYGVNS. The CDR3 is made up of 19 amino acids. CDR3 in amino acids: CASSEPGGLVYNEDEKLFF. In DNA, the CDR3 is TGTGCCAGCAGTGAGCCCGGGGGACTCGTGTACAATGAGGATGAAAAACTGTTTTTT. Supplemented by reference TRBV25-1 and TRBJ1-4, the full variable domain reads EADIYQTPRYLVIGTGKKITLECSQTMGHDKMYWYQQDPGMELHLIHYSYGVNSTEKGDLSSESTVSRIRTEHFPLTLESARPSHTSQYLCASSEPGGLVYNEDEKLFFGSGTQLSVL.

The chain has TRBV19 and TRBJ1-5; D not certain. CDR1 LNHDA and CDR2 SQIVND come from the germline V gene (reference sequence). The CDR3 is made up of 12 amino acids. With 1 base removed from V and 7 bases from J, the gap between germline ends came to 5 bases. CDR3 nucleotides: TGTGCCAGTAGTATAGGTAGGCAGCCCCAGCATTTT. This gives the protein CASSIGRQPQHF.